This entry concerns a single TCR beta chain. No cognate antigen has been identified for it. The cohort comprised 666 healthy bone marrow donors. At the time of sampling, every cohort member was nominally healthy, though immune exposures that went unrecorded were likely present. The donor was CMV seronegative and belonged to the group of 352 seronegative cohort members. A peripheral blood sample was collected from each donor, and TCR beta sequencing was performed on peripheral blood mononuclear cells. Genomic DNA was extracted from the blood cell samples with the Qiagen DNeasy Blood Extraction Kit. The data originate from a study of cytomegalovirus exposure and HLA in healthy donors (dated 2017 in TCRdb). As for the study more broadly: In an earlier analysis of 450 to 750 of the donors, less than 350 Gb of sequence data and 90 million to 130 million unique TCR beta sequences from approximately 180 million T cells were reported. HLA typing covered class I and class II loci at four-digit resolution. The later analysis used no new phenotypic data to find candidate immune exposures, relying instead on TCR beta sequences and their occurrence across donors. Alongside the repertoire data, information on donor age, sex, ethnicity and CMV serostatus was compiled. Besides the first cohort of roughly 700 subjects, a separate validation cohort made up of some 110 different subjects was used. The study profiled the T cell repertoires of about 720 subjects by immunosequencing and related them to cytomegalovirus serostatus. Roughly 5 DR-DQ haplotypes were handled as single units for association and clustering, since linkage in the cohort was strong. The number of typed donors differed by locus: about 620-640 for A, B, C, DRB1 and DQB1; 500 to 550 for DQA1; around 580 for DPA1; and 400 to 480 for DPB1. Every repertoire in the discovery cohort had been generated on one and the same sequencing platform. The aim of the study was to test whether cataloging public T cell receptors could identify signatures of past pathogen exposure. Around 300 gigabases of sequencing data and tens of millions of unique TCR sequences were included in an early release covering about 700 HLA-typed donors. Of the roughly 400 genotyped donors, approximately 80% were placed in the genetic ancestry cluster associated with self-reported Caucasian donors. Among 350 to 400 genotyped donors of the cohort, an average of around 240,000 unique TCR beta nucleotide sequences were sequenced per donor, around 20% of them non-productive. To decide whether each TCR beta V gene segment behaved as functional or pseudogenic, an earlier analysis of fewer than 750 of the donors relied on high-throughput TCR beta sequencing. In a later analysis, previously published TCR beta repertoires from about 670 donors were re-analyzed and high-resolution HLA genotyping was added so that TCR occurrence patterns could be studied. A later genetic analysis took genome-wide SNP genotypes for about 60% of the roughly 670 donors and used that subset as a discovery cohort. High-throughput TCR immunosequencing, statistical association of individual TCRs with disease status, and machine learning were combined to predict cytomegalovirus infection status. Overall study outcomes, separate from this receptor: Linkage disequilibrium might explain the correlated functional status among segregating V segments, but an unknown experimental factor could not be excluded. A later analysis found that most CMV-associated TCR beta chains appeared HLA-restricted, with HLA associations seemingly driven largely by CMV exposure. Because counts were too low, around 17 rarely observed V segments, including chromosome 9 orphons, were left out of the earlier analysis of 500 to 750 of the donors. Specific HLA alleles were associated with roughly 16,000 TCR beta sequences at a false discovery rate of 0.05 in a later analysis. In both the original and validation cohorts, the classifier was reported to diagnose cytomegalovirus status with high specificity and sensitivity. A further reported finding was that TCR beta sequences accurately predicted the HLA-A and HLA-B alleles for most subjects in the first cohort. The authors suggested that the approach could potentially be extended to other disease states and immunological phenotypes. Sequencing depth was assumed to be roughly uniform across donors in the presence/absence analyses, though that assumption may not hold. According to a later genetic analysis, donors in an Asian-associated ancestry cluster had fewer N-insertions in productive TCRs than the approximately 650-donor mean. A later analysis found that HLA-associated TCR beta chains were more clonally expanded and had lower generation probabilities than equally common non-associated chains. The only immune exposure information available for the cohort was CMV serostatus. In a later analysis, TCR association rates were found to vary across HLA loci, with the most associated TCRs seen for DRB1 alleles and the fewest for HLA-C alleles. Assigning TCR associations to individual alleles was difficult when HLA alleles, especially DR and DQ, strongly co-occurred. In the study, some 160 TCR beta chains were listed as associated with cytomegalovirus. In a later genetic analysis, a missense DCLRE1C variant was associated with V-gene and J-gene trimming of TCR beta chains, and the association was replicated in an independent cohort. Broadly in line with IMGT annotations, most TCR beta V segments showed up in productive rearrangements about 87% or about 30% of the time in an earlier analysis of approximately 600 of the donors. A cluster of highly shared sequence variants was judged likely to represent a technical artifact of the sequencing pipeline. Most TCR sequences were seen in very few donors, while some public TCRs were found in many individuals. In this cohort, only TCR beta chains were sequenced, and detectable features were limited by the absence of alpha or paired-chain data. A few of the identified cytomegalovirus-associated TCR beta chains were confirmed in vitro to be specific for cytomegalovirus antigens. Because some donors lacked HLA typing at each locus, the association tests relied only on the typed subset. A later analysis reported that several top co-occurrence clusters appeared linked to parvovirus B19, influenza, CMV and Epstein-Barr virus.

Library preparation used the immunoSEQ multiplex PCR assay. For the multiplex PCR, a mixture combining 60 forward primers for TCR Vbeta segments and 13 reverse primers for TCR Jbeta segments was used. The CDR3 region of rearranged TCR beta genes was amplified from genomic DNA by a multiplex PCR assay. On the Illumina HiSeq System, the amplified TCR beta libraries were sequenced as 87-base-pair reads. As for the original processing: In a later analysis, tens of millions of unique TCR beta chains were counted across the 666 repertoires, and roughly 11 million of these chains were shared by at least two donors. To remove PCR and sequencing errors, raw reads were error-corrected and collapsed into unique sequences using a nearest-neighbor algorithm that merged closely related sequences. Alignment of CDR3 sequences to IMGT reference sequences was used to assign V, D and J gene segments. For a sequence to be retained, a match of at least six nucleotides to both a V gene segment and a J gene segment was required. A rearrangement was called productive if the CDR3 had no stop codons and remained in frame with V and J, and every other rearrangement was called non-productive. CDR3 was defined by IMGT convention, running from the second conserved V-encoded cysteine to the conserved J-encoded phenylalanine. In an earlier analysis of more than 550 of the donors, sequences lacking an unambiguous match to a single V gene segment were excluded. An earlier analysis of several hundred of the donors called V segments functional above 56.7% productive rearrangements and segregating when the between-donor standard deviation exceeded 5%. To diagnose cytomegalovirus status from the catalog of TCR beta chain sequences, a statistical classification framework was built. A later analysis assigned V and J genes by comparing TCR nucleotide sequences with IMGT/GENE-DB human TR gene sequences. The TCRdist pipeline was used in a later analysis to assign CDR3 sequences and most-parsimonious VDJ recombination scenarios. In a later analysis, each TCR beta chain was defined by its CDR3 amino acid sequence together with its V-gene family, and reads lacking a unique V-gene family were excluded. In a later analysis, some 600 highly shared, low-generation-probability nucleotide sequences were removed to address suspected cross-contamination and a sequencing artifact. In a later analysis, a clonal expansion index was calculated for each public chain from normalized within-repertoire ranks of inferred template counts. A later analysis computed generation probabilities with a VDJ recombination model fitted to out-of-frame rearrangements, and checked the results against IGoR. Hypergeometric tests were used in a later analysis to score TCR-TCR, TCR-HLA and TCR-CMV co-occurrence, with a repertoire-size bias correction applied to the TCR pairs. False discovery rates were estimated in a later analysis by permuting HLA or CMV assignments 20 times. In a later analysis, co-occurring TCRs were grouped with DBSCAN, and TCRdist sequence similarity was added when clustering was performed within HLA-allele-positive subsets. For co-occurrence clustering, repertoires with fewer than 30,000 or more than 120,000 public chains were excluded, along with a handful of repertoires with anomalous nucleotide sharing. TCRdb carries this immuneACCESS record with in-frame sequences only. Its versions omit some clonotypes, under half of them owing to an unresolved V gene in the studies checked, with the rest unexplained. The D gene and trimming were derived from the DNA, and the V and J assignments and clone size from that table. The sample has more than 95,000 clones on record. About 3% of the sample rests with the top ten.

Sequenced sample: PBMCs. This receptor was obtained from a man aged 40-49 years in good health and CMV-seronegative.

The CDR3 protein: CASSVRTSGTNNEQFF. The nucleotides are TGTGCCAGCAGCGTGAGGACTAGCGGGACGAACAATGAGCAGTTCTTC. The V and J segments used are TRBV5-6 and TRBJ2-1; 12 central bases correspond to TRBD2. The germline V and J ends show losses of 4 bases and 5 bases respectively, and no gene match explains 7 bases of the junction. The germline V gene sets CDR1 to SGHDT and CDR2 to YYEEEE. The CDR3 has 16 amino acids, counting the end cysteine and phenylalanine. Only the CDR3 DNA stays, 48 bases, in frame from base 1.